This T cell receptor beta chain was retrieved from a study of blood T cell repertoires in COVID-19. Study-wide context: The study drew acute and convalescent COVID-19 samples from the United States, Italy and Spain. T cells, B-cell-depleted T cells, or PBMCs provided the cDNA or gDNA that served as material.

Methods used by the authors: Reference gene primer amplification in the assay estimated nucleated cell counts. Measured with immunoSEQ multiplex PCR; TCRdb has only the in-frame clones, and not every one. V, J and clone size are those of that table, while D and trimming were read from the DNA. The sample lists under 300,000 clones, 88% occurring once. Germline loops: CDR1 SGHVS, CDR2 FNYEAQ. Trimming stripped 0 bases from V and 0 bases from J, with 15 bases between. The CDR3 is 17 residues long. The chain combines TRBV7-6 with TRBJ2-7; possibly TRBD1 for D (5 bases). Material for sequencing was peripheral blood. The receptor was derived from a woman in her thirties or forties who had recovered from COVID-19. CDR3 DNA sequence: TGTGCCAGCAGCTTAGCCCCTTTGGTAACAGGCTCCTACGAGCAGTACTTC. Translating gives CASSLAPLVTGSYEQYF.